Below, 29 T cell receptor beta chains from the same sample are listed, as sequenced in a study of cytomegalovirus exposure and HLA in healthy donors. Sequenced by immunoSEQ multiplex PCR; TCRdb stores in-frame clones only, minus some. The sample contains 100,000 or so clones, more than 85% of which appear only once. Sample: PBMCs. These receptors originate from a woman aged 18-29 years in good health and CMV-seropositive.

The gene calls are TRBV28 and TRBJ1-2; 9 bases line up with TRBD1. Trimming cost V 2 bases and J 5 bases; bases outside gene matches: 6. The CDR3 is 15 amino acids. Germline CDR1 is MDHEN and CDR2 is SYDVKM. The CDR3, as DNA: TGTGCCAGCAGTTTAAGGACAGGGGTGAGGTATGGCTACACCTTC. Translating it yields CASSLRTGVRYGYTF.

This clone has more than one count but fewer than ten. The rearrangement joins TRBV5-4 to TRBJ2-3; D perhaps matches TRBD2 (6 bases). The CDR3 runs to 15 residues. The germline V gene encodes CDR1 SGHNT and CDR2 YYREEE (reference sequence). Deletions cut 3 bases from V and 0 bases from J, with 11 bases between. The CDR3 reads CASSSSSVSTDTQYF. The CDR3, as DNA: TGTGCCAGCAGCTCCTCTAGCGTTAGCACAGATACGCAGTATTTT. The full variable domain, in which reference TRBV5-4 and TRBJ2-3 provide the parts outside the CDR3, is ETGVTQSPTHLIKTRGQQVTLRCSSQSGHNTVSWYQQALGQGPQFIFQYYREEENGRGNFPPRFSGLQFPNYSSELNVNALELDDSALYLCASSSSSVSTDTQYFGPGTRLTVL.

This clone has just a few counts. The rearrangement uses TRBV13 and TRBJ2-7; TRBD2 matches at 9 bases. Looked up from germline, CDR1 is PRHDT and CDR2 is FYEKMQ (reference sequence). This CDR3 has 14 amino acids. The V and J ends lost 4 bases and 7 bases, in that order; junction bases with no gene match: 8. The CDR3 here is CASSSSGTFREQYF. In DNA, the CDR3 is TGTGCCAGCAGCTCTAGCGGGACCTTTAGGGAGCAGTACTTC.

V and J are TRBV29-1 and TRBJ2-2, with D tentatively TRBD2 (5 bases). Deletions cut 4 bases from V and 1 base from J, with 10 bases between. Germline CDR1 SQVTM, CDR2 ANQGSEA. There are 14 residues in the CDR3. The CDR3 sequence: CSVAADVNTGELFF. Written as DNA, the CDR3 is TGCAGCGTTGCAGCGGACGTGAACACCGGGGAGCTGTTTTTT.

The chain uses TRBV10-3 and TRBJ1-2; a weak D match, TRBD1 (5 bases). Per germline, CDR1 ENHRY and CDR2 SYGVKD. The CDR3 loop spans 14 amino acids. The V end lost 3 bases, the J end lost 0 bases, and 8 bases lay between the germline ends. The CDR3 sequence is CAISDGGANYGYTF. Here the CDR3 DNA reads TGTGCCATCAGTGACGGGGGAGCTAACTATGGCTACACCTTC.

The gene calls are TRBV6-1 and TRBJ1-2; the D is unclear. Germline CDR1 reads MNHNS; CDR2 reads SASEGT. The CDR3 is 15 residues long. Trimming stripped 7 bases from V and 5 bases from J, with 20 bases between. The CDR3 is CASNLKRETSYGYTF. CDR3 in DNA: TGTGCCAGCAATCTAAAGCGGGAAACATCATATGGCTACACCTTC.

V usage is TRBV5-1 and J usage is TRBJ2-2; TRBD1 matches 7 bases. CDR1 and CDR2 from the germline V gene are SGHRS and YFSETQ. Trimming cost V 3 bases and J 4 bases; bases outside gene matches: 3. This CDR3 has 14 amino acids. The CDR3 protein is CASSSGTVTGELFF. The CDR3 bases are TGCGCCAGCAGCTCTGGGACAGTCACCGGGGAGCTGTTTTTT.

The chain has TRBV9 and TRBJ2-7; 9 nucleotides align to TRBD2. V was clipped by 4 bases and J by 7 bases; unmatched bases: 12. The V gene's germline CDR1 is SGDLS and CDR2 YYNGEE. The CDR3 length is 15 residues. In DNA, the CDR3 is TGTGCCAGCAGCCCCCTCGGCGGGAGGGCGGATGAGCAGTACTTC. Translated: CASSPLGGRADEQYF.

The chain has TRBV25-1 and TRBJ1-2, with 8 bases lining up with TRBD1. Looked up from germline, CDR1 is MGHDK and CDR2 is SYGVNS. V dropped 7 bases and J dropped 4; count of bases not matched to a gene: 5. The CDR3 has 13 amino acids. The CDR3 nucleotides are TGTGCCAGCAAAGGACAGGGCCTCTATGGCTACACCTTC. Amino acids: CASKGQGLYGYTF.

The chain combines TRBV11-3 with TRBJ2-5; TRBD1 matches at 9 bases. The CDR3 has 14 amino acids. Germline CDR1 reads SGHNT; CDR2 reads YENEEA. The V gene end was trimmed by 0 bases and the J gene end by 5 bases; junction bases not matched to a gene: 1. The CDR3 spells CASSLDTGGETQYF. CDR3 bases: TGTGCCAGCAGCTTAGATACAGGGGGCGAGACCCAGTACTTC.

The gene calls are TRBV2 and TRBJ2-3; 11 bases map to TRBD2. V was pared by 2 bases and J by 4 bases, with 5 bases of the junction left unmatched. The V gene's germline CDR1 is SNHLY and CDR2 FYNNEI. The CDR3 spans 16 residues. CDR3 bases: TGTGCCAGCAGTGAATCTAGCGGGAGGAGAGCAGATACGCAGTATTTT. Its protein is CASSESSGRRADTQYF.

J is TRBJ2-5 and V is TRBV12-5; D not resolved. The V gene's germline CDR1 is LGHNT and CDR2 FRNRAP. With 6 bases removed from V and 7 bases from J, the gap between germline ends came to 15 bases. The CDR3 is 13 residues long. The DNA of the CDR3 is TGTGCTAGTGGCTCGGAGAGCCTGCGGACCCAGTACTTC. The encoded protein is CASGSESLRTQYF.

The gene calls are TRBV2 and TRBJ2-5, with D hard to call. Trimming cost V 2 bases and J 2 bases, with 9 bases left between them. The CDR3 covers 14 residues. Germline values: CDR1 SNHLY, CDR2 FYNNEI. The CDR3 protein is CASSEYVEQETQYF. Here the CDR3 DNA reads TGTGCCAGCAGTGAATACGTAGAGCAAGAGACCCAGTACTTC.

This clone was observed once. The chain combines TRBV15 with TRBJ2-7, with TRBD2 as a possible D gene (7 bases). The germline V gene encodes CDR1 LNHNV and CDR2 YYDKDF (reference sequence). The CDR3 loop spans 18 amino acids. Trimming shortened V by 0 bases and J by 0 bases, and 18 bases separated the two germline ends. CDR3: CATSRDRGGRRVSYEQYF. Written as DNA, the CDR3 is TGTGCCACCAGCAGAGATAGGGGGGGGCGGAGGGTCTCCTACGAGCAGTACTTC.

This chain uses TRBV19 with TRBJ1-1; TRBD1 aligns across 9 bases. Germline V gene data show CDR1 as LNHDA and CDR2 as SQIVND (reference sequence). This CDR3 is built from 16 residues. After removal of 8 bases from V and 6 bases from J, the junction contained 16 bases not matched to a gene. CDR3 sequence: CASQELPGQGPAEAFF. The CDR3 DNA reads TGTGCCAGTCAAGAATTGCCGGGACAGGGCCCAGCTGAAGCTTTCTTT.

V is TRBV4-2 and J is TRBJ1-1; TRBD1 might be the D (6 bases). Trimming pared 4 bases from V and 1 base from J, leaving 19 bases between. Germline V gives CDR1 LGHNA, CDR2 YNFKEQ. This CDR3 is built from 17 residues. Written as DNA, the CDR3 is TGTGCCAGCAGCCTAAGTGGCTGGGGGACAAGGAACACTGAAGCTTTCTTT. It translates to CASSLSGWGTRNTEAFF.

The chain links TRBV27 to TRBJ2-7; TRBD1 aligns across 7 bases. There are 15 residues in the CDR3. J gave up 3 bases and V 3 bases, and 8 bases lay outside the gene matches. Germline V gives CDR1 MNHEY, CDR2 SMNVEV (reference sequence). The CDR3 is CASSFDPGTDYEQYF. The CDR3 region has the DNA TGTGCCAGCAGTTTCGATCCCGGGACAGACTACGAGCAGTACTTC.

CDR3 sequence reads: CASSLRAPGYEQYF. The CDR3 DNA sequence: TGTGCCAGCAGCCTCCGGGCCCCAGGGTACGAGCAGTACTTC. The rearrangement links TRBV13 to TRBJ2-7; perhaps TRBD1 as D (5 bases). V was pared by 5 bases and J by 4 bases, with 15 bases between. This CDR3 has 14 residues. Per germline, CDR1 PRHDT and CDR2 FYEKMQ (reference sequence).

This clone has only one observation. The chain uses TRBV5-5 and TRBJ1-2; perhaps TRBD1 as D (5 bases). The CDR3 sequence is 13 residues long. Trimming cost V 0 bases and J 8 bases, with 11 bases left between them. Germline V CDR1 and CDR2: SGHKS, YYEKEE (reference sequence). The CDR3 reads CASSLGQRMGYTF. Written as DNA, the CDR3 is TGTGCCAGCAGCTTGGGACAGAGGATGGGCTACACCTTC. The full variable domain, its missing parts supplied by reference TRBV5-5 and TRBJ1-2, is DAGVTQSPTHLIKTRGQQVTLRCSPISGHKSVSWYQQVLGQGPQFIFQYYEKEERGRGNFPDRFSARQFPNYSSELNVNALLLGDSALYLCASSLGQRMGYTFGSGTRLTVV.

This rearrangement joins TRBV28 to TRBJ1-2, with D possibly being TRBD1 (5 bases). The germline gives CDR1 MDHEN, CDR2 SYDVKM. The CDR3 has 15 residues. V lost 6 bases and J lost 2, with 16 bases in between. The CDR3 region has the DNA TGTGCCAGCAGCAACGGAGACAGTATAAACTATGGCTACACCTTC. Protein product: CASSNGDSINYGYTF.

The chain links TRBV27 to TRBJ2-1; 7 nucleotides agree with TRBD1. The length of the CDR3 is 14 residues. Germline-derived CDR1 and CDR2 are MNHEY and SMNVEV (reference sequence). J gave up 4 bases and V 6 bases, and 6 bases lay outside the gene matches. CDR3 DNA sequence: TGTGCCAGCAGCCGGGGACAGAGATACAATGAGCAGTTCTTC. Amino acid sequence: CASSRGQRYNEQFF.

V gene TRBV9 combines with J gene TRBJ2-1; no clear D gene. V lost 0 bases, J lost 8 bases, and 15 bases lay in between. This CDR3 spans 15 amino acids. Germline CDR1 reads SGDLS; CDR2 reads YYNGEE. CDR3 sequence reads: CASSVGAARDHEQFF. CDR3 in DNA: TGTGCCAGCAGCGTAGGGGCCGCGAGAGACCATGAGCAGTTCTTC.

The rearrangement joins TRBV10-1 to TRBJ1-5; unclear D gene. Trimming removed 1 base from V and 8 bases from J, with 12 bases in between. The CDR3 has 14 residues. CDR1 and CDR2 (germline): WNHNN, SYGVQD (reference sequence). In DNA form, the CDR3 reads TGCGCCAGCAGTGAGTACGGGAGGGAGAAGCCCCAGCATTTT. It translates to CASSEYGREKPQHF.

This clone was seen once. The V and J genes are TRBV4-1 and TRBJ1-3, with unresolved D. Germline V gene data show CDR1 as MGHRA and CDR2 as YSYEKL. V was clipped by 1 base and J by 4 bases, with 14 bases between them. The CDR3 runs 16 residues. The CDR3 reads CASSQAPGKKGNTIYF. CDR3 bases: TGCGCCAGCAGCCAAGCCCCCGGTAAGAAAGGAAACACCATATATTTT.

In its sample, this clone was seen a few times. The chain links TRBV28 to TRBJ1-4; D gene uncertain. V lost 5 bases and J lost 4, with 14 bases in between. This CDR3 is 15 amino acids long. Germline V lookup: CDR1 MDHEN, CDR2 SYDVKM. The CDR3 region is CASSPPEDHNEKLFF. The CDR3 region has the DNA TGTGCCAGCAGTCCCCCGGAGGACCATAATGAAAAACTGTTTTTT.

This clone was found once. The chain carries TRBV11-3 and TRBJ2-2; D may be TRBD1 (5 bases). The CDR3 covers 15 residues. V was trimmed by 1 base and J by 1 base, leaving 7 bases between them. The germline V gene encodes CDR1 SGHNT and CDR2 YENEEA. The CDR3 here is CASSLAGMNTGELFF. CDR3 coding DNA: TGTGCCAGCAGCTTAGCAGGGATGAACACCGGGGAGCTGTTTTTT.

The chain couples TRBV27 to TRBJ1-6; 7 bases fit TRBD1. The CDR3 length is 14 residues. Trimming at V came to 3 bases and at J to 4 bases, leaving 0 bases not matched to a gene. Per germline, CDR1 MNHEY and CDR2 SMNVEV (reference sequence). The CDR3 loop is CASSLGQYNSPLHF. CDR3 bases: TGTGCCAGCAGTTTGGGACAGTATAATTCACCCCTCCACTTT.

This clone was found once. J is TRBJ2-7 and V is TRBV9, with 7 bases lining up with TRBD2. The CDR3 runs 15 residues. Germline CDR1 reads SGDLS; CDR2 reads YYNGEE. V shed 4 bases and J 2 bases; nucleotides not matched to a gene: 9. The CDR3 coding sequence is TGTGCCAGCAGCCCCCGGGGGGTGGGGACCTACGAGCAGTACTTC. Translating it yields CASSPRGVGTYEQYF.

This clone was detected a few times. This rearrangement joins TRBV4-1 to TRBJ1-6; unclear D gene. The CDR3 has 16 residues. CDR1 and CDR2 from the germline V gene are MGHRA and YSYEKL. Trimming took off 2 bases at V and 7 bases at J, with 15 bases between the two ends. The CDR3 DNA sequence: TGCGCCAGCAGCCAATCCCCGAGGGCGAGCAATTCACCCCTCCACTTT. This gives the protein CASSQSPRASNSPLHF.